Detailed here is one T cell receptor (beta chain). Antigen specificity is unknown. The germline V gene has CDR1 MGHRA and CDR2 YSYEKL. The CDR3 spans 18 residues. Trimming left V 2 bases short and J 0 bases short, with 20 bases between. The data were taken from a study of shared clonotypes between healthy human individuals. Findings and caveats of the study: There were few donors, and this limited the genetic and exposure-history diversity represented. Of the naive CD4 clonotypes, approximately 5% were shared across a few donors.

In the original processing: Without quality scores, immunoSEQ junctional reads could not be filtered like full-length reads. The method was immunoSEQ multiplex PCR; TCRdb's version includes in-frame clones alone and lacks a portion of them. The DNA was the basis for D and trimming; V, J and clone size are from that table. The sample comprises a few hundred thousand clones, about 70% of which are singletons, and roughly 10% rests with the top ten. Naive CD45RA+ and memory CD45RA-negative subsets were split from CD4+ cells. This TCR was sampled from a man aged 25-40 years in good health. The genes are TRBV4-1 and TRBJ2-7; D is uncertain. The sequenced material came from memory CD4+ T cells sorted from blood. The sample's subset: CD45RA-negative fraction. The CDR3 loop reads CASSQPFSFVGFSYEQYF. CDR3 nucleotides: TGCGCCAGCAGCCAACCTTTTTCTTTCGTAGGGTTCTCCTACGAGCAGTACTTC.